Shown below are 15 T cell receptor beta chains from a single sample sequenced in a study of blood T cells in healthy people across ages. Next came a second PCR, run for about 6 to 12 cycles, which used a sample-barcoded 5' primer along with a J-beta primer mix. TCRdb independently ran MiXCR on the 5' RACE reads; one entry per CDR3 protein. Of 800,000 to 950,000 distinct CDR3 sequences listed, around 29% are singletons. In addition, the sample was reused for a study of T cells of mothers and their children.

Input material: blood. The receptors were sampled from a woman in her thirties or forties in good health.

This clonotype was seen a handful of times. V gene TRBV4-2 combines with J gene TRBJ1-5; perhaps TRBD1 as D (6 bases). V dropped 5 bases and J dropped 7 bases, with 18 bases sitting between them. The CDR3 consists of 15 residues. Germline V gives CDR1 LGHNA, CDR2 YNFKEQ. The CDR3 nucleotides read TGTGCCAGCAGCTCCGATCAGGGGCCGGAGCAGCCCCAGCATTTT. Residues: CASSSDQGPEQPQHF.

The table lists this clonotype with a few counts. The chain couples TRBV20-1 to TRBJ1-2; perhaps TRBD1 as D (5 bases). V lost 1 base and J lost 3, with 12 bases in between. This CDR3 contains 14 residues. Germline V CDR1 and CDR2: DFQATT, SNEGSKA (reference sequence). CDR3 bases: TGCAGTGCTAGAGGCGCCGGACAATACTATGGCTACACCTTC. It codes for CSARGAGQYYGYTF.

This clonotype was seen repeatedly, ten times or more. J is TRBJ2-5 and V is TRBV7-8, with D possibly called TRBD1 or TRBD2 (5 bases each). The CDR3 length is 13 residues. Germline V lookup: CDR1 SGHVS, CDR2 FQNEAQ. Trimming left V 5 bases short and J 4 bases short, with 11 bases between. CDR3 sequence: CASSGDPLETQYF. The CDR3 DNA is TGTGCCAGCAGCGGGGACCCACTAGAGACCCAGTACTTC. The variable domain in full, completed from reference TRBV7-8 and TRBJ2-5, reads GAGVSQSPRYKVAKRGQDVALRCDPISGHVSLFWYQQALGQGPEFLTYFQNEAQLDKSGLPSDRFFAERPEGSVSTLKIQRTQQEDSAVYLCASSGDPLETQYFGPGTRLLVL.

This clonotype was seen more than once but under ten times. As DNA, the CDR3 is TGTGCCAGCAGCCTTACGGGCAGGGTAGGGGGCTCGGCCAAAAACATTCAGTACTTC. Encoded protein: CASSLTGRVGGSAKNIQYF. The rearrangement links TRBV7-3 to TRBJ2-4; 7 nucleotides align to TRBD1. Losses at the gene ends were 5 bases for V and 1 base for J; bases not matched to a gene: 17. CDR3 length: 19 residues. Per the germline V gene, CDR1 is SGHTA and CDR2 is FQGTGA.

CDR3 in amino acids: CSAAPGHRGWSQPQHF. As DNA, the CDR3 is TGCAGTGCCGCCCCGGGACATAGAGGTTGGAGTCAGCCCCAGCATTTT. The J gene is TRBJ1-5, the V gene TRBV20-1, with D perhaps matching TRBD1 (6 bases). This CDR3 has 16 residues. CDR1 and CDR2 (germline): DFQATT, SNEGSKA (reference sequence). V was trimmed by 6 bases and J by 6 bases, leaving 24 bases between them.

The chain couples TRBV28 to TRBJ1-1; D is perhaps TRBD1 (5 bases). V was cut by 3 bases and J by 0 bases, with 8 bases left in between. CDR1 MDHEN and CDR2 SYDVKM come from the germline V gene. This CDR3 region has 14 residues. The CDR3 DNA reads TGTGCCAGCAGTTTTACAGGCCTGAACACTGAAGCTTTCTTT. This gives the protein CASSFTGLNTEAFF.

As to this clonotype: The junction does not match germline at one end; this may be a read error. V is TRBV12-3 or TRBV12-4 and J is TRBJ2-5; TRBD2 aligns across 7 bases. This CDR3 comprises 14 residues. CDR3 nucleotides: TGTGCCAGCAGTTTAGGCGGGAGTCAAGGGACCCAGTACTTC. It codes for CASSLGGSQGTQYF.

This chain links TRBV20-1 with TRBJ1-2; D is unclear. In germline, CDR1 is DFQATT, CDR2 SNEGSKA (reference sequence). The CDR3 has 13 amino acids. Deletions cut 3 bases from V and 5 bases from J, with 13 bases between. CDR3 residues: CSARATGFYGYTF. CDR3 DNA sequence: TGCAGTGCTAGGGCGACCGGATTTTATGGCTACACCTTC.

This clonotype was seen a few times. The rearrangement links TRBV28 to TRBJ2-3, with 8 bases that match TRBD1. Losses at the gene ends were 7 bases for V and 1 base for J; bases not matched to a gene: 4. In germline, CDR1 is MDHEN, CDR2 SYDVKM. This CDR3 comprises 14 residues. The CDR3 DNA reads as TGTGCCAGCACTCAGGGGGCTGGCACAGATACGCAGTATTTT. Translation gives CASTQGAGTDTQYF.

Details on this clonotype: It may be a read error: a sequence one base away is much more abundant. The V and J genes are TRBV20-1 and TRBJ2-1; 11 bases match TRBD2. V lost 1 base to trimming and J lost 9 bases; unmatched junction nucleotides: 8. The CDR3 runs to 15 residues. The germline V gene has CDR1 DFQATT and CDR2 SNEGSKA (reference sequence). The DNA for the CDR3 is TGCAGTGCTAGAGGTCGACTAGCGGGGTTAAGTGAGCAGTTCTTC. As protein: CSARGRLAGLSEQFF.

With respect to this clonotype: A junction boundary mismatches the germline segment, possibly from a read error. The CDR3 loop reads CASSAMGGSSSPPHF. DNA for the CDR3: TGTGCCAGCAGTGCCATGGGGGGCTCGAGTTCACCCCCCCACTTT. The chain links TRBV12-3 or TRBV12-4 to TRBJ1-6; a weak D match, TRBD1 (6 bases). The CDR3 has 15 residues.

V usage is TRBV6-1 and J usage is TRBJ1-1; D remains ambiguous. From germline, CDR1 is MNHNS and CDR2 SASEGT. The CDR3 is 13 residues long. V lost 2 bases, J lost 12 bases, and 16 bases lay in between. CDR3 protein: CASSENHDPPTFF. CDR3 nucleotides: TGTGCCAGCAGTGAAAACCATGATCCCCCGACTTTCTTT.

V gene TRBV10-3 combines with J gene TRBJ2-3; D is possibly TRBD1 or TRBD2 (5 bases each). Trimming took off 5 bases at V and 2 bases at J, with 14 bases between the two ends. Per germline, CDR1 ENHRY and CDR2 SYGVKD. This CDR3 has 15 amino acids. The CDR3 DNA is TGTGCCATCAGTCAGGACGGGGCCGACACAGATACGCAGTATTTT. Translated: CAISQDGADTDTQYF.

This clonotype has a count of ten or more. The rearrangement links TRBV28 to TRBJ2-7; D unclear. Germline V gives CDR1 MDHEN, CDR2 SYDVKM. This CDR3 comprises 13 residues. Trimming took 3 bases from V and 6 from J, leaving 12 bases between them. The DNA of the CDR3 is TGTGCCAGCAGTTTGCCTCTCCCGGGCGAGCAGTACTTC. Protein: CASSLPLPGEQYF.

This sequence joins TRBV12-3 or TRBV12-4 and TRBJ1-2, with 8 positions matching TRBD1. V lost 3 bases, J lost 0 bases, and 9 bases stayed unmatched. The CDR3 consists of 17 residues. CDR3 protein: CASSFVSGGPSNYGYTF. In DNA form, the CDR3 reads TGTGCCAGCAGTTTTGTGTCAGGGGGCCCGTCTAACTATGGCTACACCTTC.